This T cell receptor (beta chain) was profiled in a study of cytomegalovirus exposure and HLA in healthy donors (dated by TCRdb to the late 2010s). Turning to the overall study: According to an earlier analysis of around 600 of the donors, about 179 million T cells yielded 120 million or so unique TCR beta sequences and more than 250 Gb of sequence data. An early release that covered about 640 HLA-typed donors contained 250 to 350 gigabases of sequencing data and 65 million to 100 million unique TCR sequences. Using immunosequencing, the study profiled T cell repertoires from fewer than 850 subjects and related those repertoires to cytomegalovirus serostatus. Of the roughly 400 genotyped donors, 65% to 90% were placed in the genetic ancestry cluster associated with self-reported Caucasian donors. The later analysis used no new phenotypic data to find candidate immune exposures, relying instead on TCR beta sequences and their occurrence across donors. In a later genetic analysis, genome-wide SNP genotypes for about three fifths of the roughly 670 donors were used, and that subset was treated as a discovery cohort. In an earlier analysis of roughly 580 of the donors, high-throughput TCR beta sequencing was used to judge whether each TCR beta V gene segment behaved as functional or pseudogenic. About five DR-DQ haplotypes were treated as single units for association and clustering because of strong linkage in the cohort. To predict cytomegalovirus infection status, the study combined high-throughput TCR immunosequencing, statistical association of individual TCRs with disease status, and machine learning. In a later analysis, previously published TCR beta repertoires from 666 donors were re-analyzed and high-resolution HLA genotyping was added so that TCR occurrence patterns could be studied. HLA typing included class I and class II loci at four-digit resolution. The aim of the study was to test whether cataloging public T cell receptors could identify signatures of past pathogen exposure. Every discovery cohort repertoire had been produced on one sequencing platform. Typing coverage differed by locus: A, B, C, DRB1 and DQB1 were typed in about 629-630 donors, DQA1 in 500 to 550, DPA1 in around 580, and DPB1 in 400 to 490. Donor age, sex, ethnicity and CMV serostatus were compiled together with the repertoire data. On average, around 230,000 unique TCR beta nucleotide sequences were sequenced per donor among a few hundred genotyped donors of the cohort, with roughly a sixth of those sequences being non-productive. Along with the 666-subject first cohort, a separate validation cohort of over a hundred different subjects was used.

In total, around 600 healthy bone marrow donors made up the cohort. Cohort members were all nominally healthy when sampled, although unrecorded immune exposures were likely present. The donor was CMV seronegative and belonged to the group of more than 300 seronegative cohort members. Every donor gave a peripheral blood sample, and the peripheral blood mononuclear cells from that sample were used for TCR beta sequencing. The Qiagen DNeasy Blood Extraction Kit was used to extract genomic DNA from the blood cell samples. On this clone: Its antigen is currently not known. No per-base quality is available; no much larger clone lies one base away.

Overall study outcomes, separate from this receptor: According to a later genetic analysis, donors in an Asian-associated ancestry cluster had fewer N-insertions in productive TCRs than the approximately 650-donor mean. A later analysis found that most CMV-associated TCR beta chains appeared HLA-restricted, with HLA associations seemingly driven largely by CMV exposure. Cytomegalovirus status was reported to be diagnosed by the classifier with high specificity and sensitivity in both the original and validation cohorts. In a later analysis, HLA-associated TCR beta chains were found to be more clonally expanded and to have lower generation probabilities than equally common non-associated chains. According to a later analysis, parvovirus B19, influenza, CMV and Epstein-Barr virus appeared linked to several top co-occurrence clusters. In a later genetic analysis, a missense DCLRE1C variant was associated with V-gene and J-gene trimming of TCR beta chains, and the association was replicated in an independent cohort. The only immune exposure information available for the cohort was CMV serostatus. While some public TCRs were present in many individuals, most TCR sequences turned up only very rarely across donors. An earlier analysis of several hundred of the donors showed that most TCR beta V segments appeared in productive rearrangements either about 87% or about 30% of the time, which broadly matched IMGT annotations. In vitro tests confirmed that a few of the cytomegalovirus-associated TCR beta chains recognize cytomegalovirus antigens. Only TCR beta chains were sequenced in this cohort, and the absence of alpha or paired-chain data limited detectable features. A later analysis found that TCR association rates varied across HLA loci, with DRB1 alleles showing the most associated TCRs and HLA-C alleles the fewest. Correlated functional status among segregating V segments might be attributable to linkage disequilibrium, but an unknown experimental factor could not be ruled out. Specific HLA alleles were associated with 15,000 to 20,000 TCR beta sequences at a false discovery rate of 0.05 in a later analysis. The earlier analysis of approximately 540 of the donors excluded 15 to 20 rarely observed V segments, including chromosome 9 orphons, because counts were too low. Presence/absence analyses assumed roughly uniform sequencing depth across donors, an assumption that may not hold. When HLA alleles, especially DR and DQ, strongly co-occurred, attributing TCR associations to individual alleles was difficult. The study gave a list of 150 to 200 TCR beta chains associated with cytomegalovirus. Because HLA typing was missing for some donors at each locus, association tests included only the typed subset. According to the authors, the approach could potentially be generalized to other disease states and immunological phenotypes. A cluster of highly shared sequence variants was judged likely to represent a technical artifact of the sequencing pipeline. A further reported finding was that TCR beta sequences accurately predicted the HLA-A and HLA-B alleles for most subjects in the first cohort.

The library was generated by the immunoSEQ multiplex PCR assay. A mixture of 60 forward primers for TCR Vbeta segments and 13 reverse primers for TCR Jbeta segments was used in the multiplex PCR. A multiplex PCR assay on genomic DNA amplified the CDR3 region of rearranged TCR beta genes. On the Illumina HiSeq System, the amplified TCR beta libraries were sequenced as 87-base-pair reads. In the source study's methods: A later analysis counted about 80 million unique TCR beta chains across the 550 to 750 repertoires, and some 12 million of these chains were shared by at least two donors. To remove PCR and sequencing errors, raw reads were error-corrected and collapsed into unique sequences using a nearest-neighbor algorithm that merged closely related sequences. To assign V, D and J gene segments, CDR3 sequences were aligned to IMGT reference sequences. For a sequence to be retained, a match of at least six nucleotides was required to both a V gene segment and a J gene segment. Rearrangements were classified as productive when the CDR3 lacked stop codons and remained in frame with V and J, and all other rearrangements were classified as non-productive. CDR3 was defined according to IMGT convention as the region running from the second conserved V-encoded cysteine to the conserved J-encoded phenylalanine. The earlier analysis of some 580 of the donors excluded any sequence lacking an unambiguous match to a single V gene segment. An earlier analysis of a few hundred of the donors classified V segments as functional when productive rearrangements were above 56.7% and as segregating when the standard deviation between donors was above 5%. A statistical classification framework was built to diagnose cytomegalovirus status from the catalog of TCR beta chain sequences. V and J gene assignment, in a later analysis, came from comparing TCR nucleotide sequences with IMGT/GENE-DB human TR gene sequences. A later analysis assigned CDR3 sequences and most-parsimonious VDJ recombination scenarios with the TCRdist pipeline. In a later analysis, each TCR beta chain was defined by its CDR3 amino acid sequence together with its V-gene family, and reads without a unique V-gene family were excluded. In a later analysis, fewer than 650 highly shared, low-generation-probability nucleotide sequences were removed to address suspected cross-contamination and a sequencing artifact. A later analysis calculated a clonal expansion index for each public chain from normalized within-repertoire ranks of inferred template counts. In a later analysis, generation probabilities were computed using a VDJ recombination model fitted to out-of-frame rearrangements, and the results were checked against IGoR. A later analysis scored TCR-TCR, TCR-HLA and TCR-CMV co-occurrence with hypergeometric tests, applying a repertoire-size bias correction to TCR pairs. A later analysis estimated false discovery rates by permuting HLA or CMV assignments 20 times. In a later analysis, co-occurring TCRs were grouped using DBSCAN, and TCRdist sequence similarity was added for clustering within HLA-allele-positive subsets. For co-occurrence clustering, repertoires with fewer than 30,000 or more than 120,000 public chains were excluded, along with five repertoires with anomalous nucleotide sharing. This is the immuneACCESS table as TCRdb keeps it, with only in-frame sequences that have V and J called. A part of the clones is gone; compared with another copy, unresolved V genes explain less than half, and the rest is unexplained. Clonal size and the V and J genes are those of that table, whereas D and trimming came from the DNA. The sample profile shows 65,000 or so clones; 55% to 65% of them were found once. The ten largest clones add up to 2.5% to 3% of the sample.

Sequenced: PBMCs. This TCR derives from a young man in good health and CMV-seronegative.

CDR3 region: CASSSQQGYEQYF. The DNA sequence is given as TGTGCCAGCAGCTCCCAACAGGGCTACGAGCAGTACTTC. The chain joins TRBV7-6 to TRBJ2-7; a weak D assignment points to TRBD1 (6 bases agree). CDR1 is given as SGHVS and CDR2 as FNYEAQ, both from the germline V gene. Cut back by 4 bases and 3 bases, the V and J ends lie 10 bases apart. The CDR3 covers 13 residues, taking in both the cysteine and the phenylalanine. Only the CDR3 region is kept as DNA, spanning 39 bases read in frame from base 1.